This T cell receptor beta chain was found in a study of T cell changes during pregnancy in multiple sclerosis. With V trimmed by 5 bases and J by 2 bases, 8 bases remained unmatched. This CDR3 region has 18 residues. Per germline, CDR1 SGHTA and CDR2 FQGNSA. The table came from immunoSEQ multiplex PCR; TCRdb's copy has only in-frame clones and leaves some out. The repertoire includes tens of thousands of clones, 90% to 95% of them detected once, and 0.35% to 0.5% sits in the top ten. The material sequenced was CD4+ T cells from peripheral blood mononuclear cells, taken in the second trimester of pregnancy. J is TRBJ2-3 and V is TRBV7-2; 15 bases align to TRBD2. The sequence derives from a female donor with multiple sclerosis, enrolled in a pregnancy study. The CDR3 DNA sequence: TGTGCCAGCAGCCAGGGACTAGCGGGAGGAGGATTCACAGATACGCAGTATTTT. It codes for CASSQGLAGGGFTDTQYF.